These 8 T cell receptor beta chains came from one sample sequenced in a study of T cells in Graves' hyperthyroidism and ophthalmopathy. There were TCR beta CDR3 regions amplified from RNA transcripts. Initially, a first-round RT-PCR of the TCR CDR3 employed the HTBI primer set. TCRdb re-analysed the multiplex PCR reads in MiXCR, keeping a single row per CDR3 protein. The repertoire has some 510,000 distinct CDR3 sequences, around 20% of them found once; the top ten carry around a quarter. Sequenced material: blood. The receptors shown here come from a man younger than 35 with Graves' hyperthyroidism.

The chain uses TRBV29-1 and TRBJ1-1; the D is unclear. The V and J ends lost 3 bases and 7 bases respectively, with 15 bases between them. The germline gives CDR1 SQVTM, CDR2 ANQGSEA. The CDR3 sequence is 13 residues long. For the CDR3, the DNA is TGCAGCGTTGAGGCCAGCCTGAACGGTGAAGCTTTCTTT. Translating it yields CSVEASLNGEAFF.

This clonotype was seen ten or more times. The V and J genes are TRBV6-2 or TRBV6-3 and TRBJ2-7, with 10 nucleotides matching TRBD1. The CDR3 loop spans 14 amino acids. V lost 5 bases and J lost 6; bases outside the gene matches: 7. Germline-derived CDR1 and CDR2 are MNHEY and SVGEGT. CDR3 DNA sequence: TGTGCCAGCAGTCCCCGGGACAGGGGTTTCGAGCAGTACTTC. It yields the protein CASSPRDRGFEQYF.

This clonotype was counted ten times or more. The chain recombines TRBV24-1 with TRBJ2-5, with D possibly matching TRBD1 (6 bases). The germline V gene encodes CDR1 KGHDR and CDR2 SFDVKD. V was clipped by 3 bases and J by 2 bases, with 12 bases between them. The CDR3 has 15 residues. CDR3 region: CATSDPGQPQETQYF. In DNA, the CDR3 is TGTGCCACCAGTGATCCCGGACAGCCACAAGAGACCCAGTACTTC.

This clonotype was picked up a small number of times. A single base separates this from a much larger clone, so it may be a read error. The rearrangement uses TRBV28 and TRBJ2-6; D ambiguous. Germline CDR1 and CDR2: MDHEN and SYDVKM. The germline V and J ends were trimmed by 7 bases and 2 bases, with 3 bases remaining between them. The CDR3 has 12 residues. The CDR3 coding sequence is TGTGCCAGCACAGCTGGGGCCAACGTCCTGACTTTC. Its protein is CASTAGANVLTF.

This clonotype was seen only once. J is TRBJ1-5 and V is TRBV4-2; TRBD1 agrees at 7 bases. J was trimmed by 5 bases and V by 4 bases; bases with no gene match: 14. The CDR3 totals 17 residues. CDR1 and CDR2 (germline): LGHNA, YNFKEQ. CDR3 nucleotide sequence: TGTGCCAGCAGCCGGGGGACAGCCCAAGAGGATTATCAGCCCCAGCATTTT. Encoded protein: CASSRGTAQEDYQPQHF.

This clonotype was counted ten times or more. This rearrangement joins TRBV27 to TRBJ1-2; 11 bases map to TRBD1. Germline-derived CDR1 and CDR2 are MNHEY and SMNVEV (reference sequence). V was pared by 4 bases and J by 4 bases, with 5 bases of the junction left unmatched. This CDR3 contains 15 residues. The CDR3 coding sequence is TGTGCCAGCAGTTCCGGACAGGGGGCAAGCTATGGCTACACCTTC. This codes for CASSSGQGASYGYTF.

This chain links TRBV27 with TRBJ1-6; D might be TRBD1 (5 bases). The CDR3 contains 15 residues. Germline V gives CDR1 MNHEY, CDR2 SMNVEV (reference sequence). The germline V and J ends were trimmed by 5 bases and 5 bases, with 13 bases remaining between them. The CDR3 DNA sequence: TGTGCCAGCAGTCCGTTGACAGAGGATAATTCACCCCTCCACTTT. Protein: CASSPLTEDNSPLHF.

This clonotype was found many times. The chain combines TRBV28 with TRBJ1-1; 8 bases agree with TRBD1. The CDR3 sequence is 14 residues long. Trimming took 6 bases from V and 5 from J; bases not matched to a gene: 8. The germline gives CDR1 MDHEN, CDR2 SYDVKM. This chain's CDR3 is CASSDGQGETEAFF. In nucleotides, the CDR3 is TGTGCCAGCAGCGACGGACAGGGCGAAACTGAAGCTTTCTTT.